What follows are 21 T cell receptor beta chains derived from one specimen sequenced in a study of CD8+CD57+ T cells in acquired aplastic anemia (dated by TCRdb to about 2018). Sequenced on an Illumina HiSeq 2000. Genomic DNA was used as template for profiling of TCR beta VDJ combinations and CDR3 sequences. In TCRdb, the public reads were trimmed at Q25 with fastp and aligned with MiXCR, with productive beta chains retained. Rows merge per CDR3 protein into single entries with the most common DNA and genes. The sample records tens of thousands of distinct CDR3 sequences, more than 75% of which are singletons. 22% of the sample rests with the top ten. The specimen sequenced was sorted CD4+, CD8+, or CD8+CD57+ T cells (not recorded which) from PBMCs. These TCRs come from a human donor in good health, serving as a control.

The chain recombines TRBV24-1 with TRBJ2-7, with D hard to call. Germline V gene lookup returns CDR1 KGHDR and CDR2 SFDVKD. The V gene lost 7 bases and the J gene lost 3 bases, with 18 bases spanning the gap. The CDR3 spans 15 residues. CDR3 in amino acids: CATRDPRAEDYEQYF. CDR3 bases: TGTGCCACCAGGGATCCTCGGGCTGAGGACTACGAGCAGTACTTC.

For the CDR3, the DNA is TGTGCCAGCAGCTTACCCCATACCGGGGAGCTGTTTTTT. The encoded protein is CASSLPHTGELFF. V gene TRBV7-2 combines with J gene TRBJ2-2; D remains ambiguous. The CDR3 extends over 13 amino acids. V dropped 2 bases and J dropped 5 bases, with 6 bases sitting between them. The germline gives CDR1 SGHTA, CDR2 FQGNSA.

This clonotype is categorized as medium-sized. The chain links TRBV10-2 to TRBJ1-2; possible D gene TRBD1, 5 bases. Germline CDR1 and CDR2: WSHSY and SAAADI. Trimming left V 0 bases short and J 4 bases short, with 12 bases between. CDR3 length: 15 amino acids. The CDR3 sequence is CASSESPGFSYGYTF. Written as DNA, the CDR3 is TGCGCCAGCAGTGAGTCCCCAGGGTTCAGCTATGGCTACACCTTC.

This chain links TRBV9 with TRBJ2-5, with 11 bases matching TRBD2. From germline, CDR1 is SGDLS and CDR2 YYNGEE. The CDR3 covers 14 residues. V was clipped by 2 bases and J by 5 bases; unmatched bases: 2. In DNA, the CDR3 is TGTGCCAGCAGCGTTAGCGGGGGGGCGGAGACCCAGTACTTC. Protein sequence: CASSVSGGAETQYF.

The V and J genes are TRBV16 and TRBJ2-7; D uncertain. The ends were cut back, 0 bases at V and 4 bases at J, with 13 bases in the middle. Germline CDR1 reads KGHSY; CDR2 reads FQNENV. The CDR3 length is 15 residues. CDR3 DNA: TGTGCCAGCAGCCAATCTTGGGCAGGCATATACGAGCAGTACTTC. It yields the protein CASSQSWAGIYEQYF.

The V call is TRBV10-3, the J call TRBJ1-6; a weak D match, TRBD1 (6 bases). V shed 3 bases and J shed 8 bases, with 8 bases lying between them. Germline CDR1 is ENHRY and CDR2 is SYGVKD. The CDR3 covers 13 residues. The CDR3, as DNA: TGTGCCATCAGTGAATCAGGGGATTCACCCCTCCACTTT. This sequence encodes CAISESGDSPLHF.

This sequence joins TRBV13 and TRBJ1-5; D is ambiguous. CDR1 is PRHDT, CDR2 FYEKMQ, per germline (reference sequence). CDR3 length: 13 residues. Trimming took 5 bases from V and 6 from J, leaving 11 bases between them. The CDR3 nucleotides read TGTGCCAGCAGCGGGAACCGTGGTCAGCCCCAGCATTTT. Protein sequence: CASSGNRGQPQHF.

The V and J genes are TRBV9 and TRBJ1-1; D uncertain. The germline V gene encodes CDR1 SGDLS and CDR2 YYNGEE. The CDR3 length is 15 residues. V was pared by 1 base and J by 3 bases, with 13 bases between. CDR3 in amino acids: CASSVSPTQDTEAFF. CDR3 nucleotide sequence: TGTGCCAGCAGCGTATCCCCCACCCAGGACACTGAAGCTTTCTTT.

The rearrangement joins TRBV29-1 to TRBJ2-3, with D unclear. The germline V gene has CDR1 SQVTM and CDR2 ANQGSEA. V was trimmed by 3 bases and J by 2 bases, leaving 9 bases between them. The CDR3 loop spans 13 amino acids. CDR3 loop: CSVEYQTTDTQYF. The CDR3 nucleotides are TGCAGCGTTGAGTATCAGACCACAGATACGCAGTATTTT.

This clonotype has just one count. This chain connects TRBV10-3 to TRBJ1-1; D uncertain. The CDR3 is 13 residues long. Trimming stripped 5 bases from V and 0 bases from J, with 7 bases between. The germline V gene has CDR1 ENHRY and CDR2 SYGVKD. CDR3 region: CAISSDLNTEAFF. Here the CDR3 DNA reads TGTGCCATCAGTTCCGACCTGAACACTGAAGCTTTCTTT.

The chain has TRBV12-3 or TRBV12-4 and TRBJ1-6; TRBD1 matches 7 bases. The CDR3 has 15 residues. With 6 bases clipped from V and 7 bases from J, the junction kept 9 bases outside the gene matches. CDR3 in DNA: TGTGCCAGCAGCGGTGGGACAGTTCAAAATTCACCCCTCCACTTT. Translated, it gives CASSGGTVQNSPLHF.

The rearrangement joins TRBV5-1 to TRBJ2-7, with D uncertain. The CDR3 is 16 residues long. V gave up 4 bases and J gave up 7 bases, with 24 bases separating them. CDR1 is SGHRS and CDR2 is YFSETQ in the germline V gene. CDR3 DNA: TGCGCCAGCAGCCCCCAAGGAAGAGTGGGGTTTGATGAGCAGTACTTC. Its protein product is CASSPQGRVGFDEQYF.

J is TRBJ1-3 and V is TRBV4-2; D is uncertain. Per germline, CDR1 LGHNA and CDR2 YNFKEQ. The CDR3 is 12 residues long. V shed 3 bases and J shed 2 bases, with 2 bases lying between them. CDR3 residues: CASSQPGNTIYF. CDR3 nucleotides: TGTGCCAGCAGCCAGCCTGGAAACACCATATATTTT.

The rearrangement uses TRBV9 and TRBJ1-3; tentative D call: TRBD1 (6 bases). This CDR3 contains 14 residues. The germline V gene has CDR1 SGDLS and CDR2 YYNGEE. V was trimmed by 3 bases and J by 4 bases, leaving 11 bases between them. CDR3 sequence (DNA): TGTGCCAGCAGCGCGGGGGCGGGCGGAAACACCATATATTTT. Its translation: CASSAGAGGNTIYF.

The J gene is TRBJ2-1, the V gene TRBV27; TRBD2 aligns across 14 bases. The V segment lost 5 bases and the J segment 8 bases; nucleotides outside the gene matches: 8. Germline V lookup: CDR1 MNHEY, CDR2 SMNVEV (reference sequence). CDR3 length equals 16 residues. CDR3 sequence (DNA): TGTGCCAGCAGTCGGACTAGCGGGGGGATTGGGGATGAGCAGTTCTTC. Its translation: CASSRTSGGIGDEQFF.

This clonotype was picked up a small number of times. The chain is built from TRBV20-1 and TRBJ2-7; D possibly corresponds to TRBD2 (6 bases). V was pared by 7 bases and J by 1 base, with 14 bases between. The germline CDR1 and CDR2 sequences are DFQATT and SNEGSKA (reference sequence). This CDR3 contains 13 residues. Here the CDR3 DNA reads TGCAGTGTCCTCCCGGGGGATTCCTACGAGCAGTACTTC. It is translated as CSVLPGDSYEQYF.

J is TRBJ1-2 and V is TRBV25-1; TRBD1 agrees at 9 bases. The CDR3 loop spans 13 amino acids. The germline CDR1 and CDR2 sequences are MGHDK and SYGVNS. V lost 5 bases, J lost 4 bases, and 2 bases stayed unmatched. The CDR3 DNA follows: TGTGCCAGCAGTCCACAGGGGGCCTATGGCTACACCTTC. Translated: CASSPQGAYGYTF.

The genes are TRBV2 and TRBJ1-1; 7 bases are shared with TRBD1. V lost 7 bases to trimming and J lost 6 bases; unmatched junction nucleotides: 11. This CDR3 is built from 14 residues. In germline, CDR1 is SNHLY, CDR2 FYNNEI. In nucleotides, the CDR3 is TGTGCCAGCACGGTTCGGGACAGAACGGCTGAAGCTTTCTTT. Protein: CASTVRDRTAEAFF.

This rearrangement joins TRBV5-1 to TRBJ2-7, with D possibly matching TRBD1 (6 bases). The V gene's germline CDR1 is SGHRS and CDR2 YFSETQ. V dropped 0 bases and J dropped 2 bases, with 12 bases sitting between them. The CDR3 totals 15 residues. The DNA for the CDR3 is TGCGCCAGCAGCTTGGCCTCAGGGGACACCTACGAGCAGTACTTC. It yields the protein CASSLASGDTYEQYF.

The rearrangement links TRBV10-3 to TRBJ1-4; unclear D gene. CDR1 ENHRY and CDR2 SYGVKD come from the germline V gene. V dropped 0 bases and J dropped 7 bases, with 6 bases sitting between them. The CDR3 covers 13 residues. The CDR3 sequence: CAISESFGEKLFF. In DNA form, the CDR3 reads TGTGCCATCAGTGAGTCATTCGGTGAAAAACTGTTTTTT.

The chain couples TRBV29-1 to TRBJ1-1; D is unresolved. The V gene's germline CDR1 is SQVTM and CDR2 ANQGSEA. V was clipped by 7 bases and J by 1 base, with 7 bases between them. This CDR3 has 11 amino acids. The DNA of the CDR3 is TGCAGCGCGTCAGAGAACACTGAAGCTTTCTTT. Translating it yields CSASENTEAFF. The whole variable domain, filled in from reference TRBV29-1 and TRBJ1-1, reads SAVISQKPSRDICQRGTSLTIQCQVDSQVTMMFWYRQQPGQSLTLIATANQGSEATYESGFVIDKFPISRPNLTFSTLTVSNMSPEDSSIYLCSASENTEAFFGQGTRLTVV.